The present T cell receptor (beta chain) was sequenced within a study of cytomegalovirus exposure and HLA in healthy donors. About the research overall: Out of fewer than 500 genotyped donors, around 80% belonged to the Caucasian-associated ancestry cluster. General study findings and limits: Later analysis reportedly placed an Asian-associated ancestry cluster below the roughly 680-donor mean in N-insertions. Associated with cytomegalovirus, according to the listing, were about 160 TCR beta chains.

Of note for this clone: Its target is not known.

The V gene's germline CDR1 is SNHLY and CDR2 FYNNEI. This CDR3 comprises 13 residues. V lost 7 bases and J 0 bases, leaving 8 bases between the germline ends. The study ran its PCR with 60 Vbeta and 13 Jbeta primers. TCRdb's copy holds only in-frame clones and misses some; the assay was immunoSEQ multiplex PCR. The sample comprises approximately 180,000 clones, 73% of which are singletons, and roughly 1.9% rests with the top ten. The receptor comes from a woman in her thirties in good health and CMV-seronegative. The sequenced sample was PBMCs. The rearrangement uses TRBV2 and TRBJ2-3; no definite D call. CDR3 in amino acids: CASNPFSTDTQYF. CDR3 coding DNA: TGTGCCAGCAATCCTTTTAGCACAGATACGCAGTATTTT.